Described below is a single T cell receptor (beta chain) sequence and its context. Its specificity is not known. This sample is drawn from a study of post-analysis software for immune sequencing data. Incorporated into the TCR beta cDNA libraries were unique molecular identifiers, which served to reduce PCR and sequencing biases. TCRdb called the PCR reads again in MiXCR, with one record for every CDR3 protein. This table has some 890,000 distinct CDR3 sequences, approximately 53% appearing once. Whole-study results and caveats: Multiple sclerosis was associated with a significant reduction in normalized Chao1 diversity relative to controls.

This clonotype was sampled from a girl under 18 with multiple sclerosis. The sequenced sample was blood.

CDR3 residues: CAWSQYTGYGYTF. Written as DNA, the CDR3 is TGTGCCTGGAGTCAATATACGGGCTATGGCTACACCTTC. V and J are TRBV30 and TRBJ1-2; no firm D call. V gave up 2 bases and J gave up 4 bases, with 11 bases separating them. Germline assignment: CDR1 GTSNPN and CDR2 SVGIG (reference sequence). This CDR3 is 13 amino acids long.